Presented here are 19 T cell receptor beta chains from one specimen sequenced in a study of identical twins (dated by TCRdb to about 2016). Libraries were built with 5' RACE. Sequencing was carried out with an Illumina HiSeq 2000. In-frame beta chains were kept once TCRdb had trimmed the public reads at Q25 with fastp and called clones with MiXCR. Records with the same CDR3 protein are collapsed into one entry carrying the most frequent genes and DNA. The sample includes hundreds of thousands of distinct CDR3 sequences, with 20% to 25% observed a single time. The ten largest make up roughly 4% of the sample. This sample also belongs to another study, concerning T cells expressing NK-cell markers.

Sequences were obtained from PBMCs. The receptor set was obtained from a woman aged 18-29 years in good health.

The rearrangement links TRBV4-3 to TRBJ2-1; 8 bases fit TRBD2. This CDR3 region has 16 residues. Germline trimming cut 4 bases from V and 1 base from J; bases unmatched to any gene: 6. The germline CDR1 and CDR2 sequences are LGHNA and YSLEER. The CDR3 bases are TGCGCCAGCAGCCGACAACCTAGCGGGTCCTACAATGAGCAGTTCTTC. Residues: CASSRQPSGSYNEQFF.

The V gene is TRBV5-1, the J gene TRBJ2-7, with D perhaps TRBD1 (6 bases). Trimming removed 7 bases from V and 4 bases from J, with 18 bases in between. The CDR3 totals 14 residues. CDR1 is SGHRS, CDR2 YFSETQ, per germline. CDR3 in DNA: TGCGCCAGCCGCCCACTGACAGGACGGTACGAGCAGTACTTC. Translation: CASRPLTGRYEQYF.

This clonotype was seen only a few times. The CDR3: CASSTGTGEGYTF. The DNA for the CDR3 is TGTGCCAGCAGTACGGGGACAGGGGAAGGCTACACCTTC. The rearrangement links TRBV6-1 to TRBJ1-2; TRBD1 matches 10 bases. With 5 bases clipped from V and 8 bases from J, the junction kept 5 bases outside the gene matches. The CDR3 is 13 residues long. Germline V gene sequence: CDR1 MNHNS, CDR2 SASEGT.

This clonotype has more than one count but fewer than ten. CDR3 region: CASSLGYTF. CDR3 coding DNA: TGTGCCAGCAGCTTGGGCTACACCTTC. The rearrangement joins TRBV7-9 to TRBJ1-2; D gene uncertain. Germline-derived CDR1 and CDR2 are SEHNR and FQNEAQ (reference sequence). V lost 3 bases and J 8 bases, leaving 1 base between the germline ends. The CDR3 spans 9 residues.

This clonotype was detected a few times. The chain recombines TRBV29-1 with TRBJ2-7, with D unresolved. CDR3 length equals 13 residues. Germline assignment: CDR1 SQVTM and CDR2 ANQGSEA. CDR3 bases: TGCACTCGGAGCCCGGCGCGGTTCTACGAGCAGTACTTC. It codes for CTRSPARFYEQYF.

A few counts support this clonotype. This rearrangement joins TRBV6-1 to TRBJ2-7; 8 nucleotides match TRBD1. The CDR3 runs to 14 residues. The junction had 8 bases not matched to a gene; V was cut back by 6 bases and J by 4 bases. Germline V gene sequence: CDR1 MNHNS, CDR2 SASEGT. The CDR3, as DNA: TGTGCCAGCAGCCCGGACGGACAGGGTTACGAGCAGTACTTC. Encoded protein: CASSPDGQGYEQYF.

The J gene is TRBJ2-7, the V gene TRBV10-3, with 8 bases identical to TRBD1. This CDR3 contains 15 residues. Trimming cost V 6 bases and J 6 bases; bases outside gene matches: 13. Germline CDR1 and CDR2: ENHRY and SYGVKD. CDR3 protein: CAIREPWTGNREQYF. The CDR3 DNA follows: TGTGCCATCAGAGAGCCCTGGACAGGGAACCGCGAGCAGTACTTC.

This clonotype was observed many times. The chain is built from TRBV29-1 and TRBJ1-1; no reliable D call. Deletions cut 4 bases from V and 3 bases from J, with 6 bases between. CDR3 length: 11 residues. Germline lookup yields CDR1 SQVTM and CDR2 ANQGSEA. This CDR3 is CSVGRDTEAFF. CDR3 DNA: TGCAGCGTTGGCCGGGACACTGAAGCTTTCTTT.

The chain carries TRBV4-3 and TRBJ2-7, with 9 nucleotides matching TRBD2. The germline gives CDR1 LGHNA, CDR2 YSLEER. J gave up 3 bases and V 1 base, and 4 bases lay outside the gene matches. The CDR3 runs 15 residues. The CDR3 nucleotides are TGCGCCAGCAGCCAAGTCATTAGCGGGAGCTACGAGCAGTACTTC. It encodes CASSQVISGSYEQYF.

The chain recombines TRBV7-2 with TRBJ1-2; 8 nucleotides match TRBD1. Germline V lookup: CDR1 SGHTA, CDR2 FQGNSA. V lost 5 bases, J lost 5 bases, and 10 bases stayed unmatched. The CDR3 runs to 15 residues. CDR3 bases: TGTGCCAGCAGCCCCGCCACAGGGGGTGGTTATGGCTACACCTTC. It is translated as CASSPATGGGYGYTF.

V and J are TRBV29-1 and TRBJ1-2; perhaps TRBD1 as D (6 bases). The CDR3 loop spans 11 amino acids. The V gene lost 6 bases and the J gene lost 8 bases, with 13 bases spanning the gap. Germline CDR1 reads SQVTM; CDR2 reads ANQGSEA. The CDR3 DNA reads as TGCAGCGTGGACAGACGGGGAGGCTACACCTTC. Its protein product is CSVDRRGGYTF.

The J gene is TRBJ2-1, the V gene TRBV5-1; D ambiguous. This CDR3 comprises 12 residues. Germline assignment: CDR1 SGHRS and CDR2 YFSETQ. Trimming cost V 3 bases and J 9 bases, with 10 bases left between them. Here the CDR3 DNA reads TGCGCCAGCAGCTACGGGTGGAGTGAGCAGTTCTTC. It translates to CASSYGWSEQFF.

This chain joins TRBV4-2 and TRBJ2-7, with no clear D. The CDR3 covers 12 residues. Trimming cost V 4 bases and J 6 bases, with 10 bases left between them. Germline loops: CDR1 LGHNA, CDR2 YNFKEQ. CDR3 coding DNA: TGTGCCAGCAGCCCCGAAGGCCTCGAGCAGTACTTC. Translation: CASSPEGLEQYF.

This clonotype was observed many times. This chain links TRBV7-8 with TRBJ2-3, with TRBD2 identical over 8 bases. The CDR3 sequence is 18 residues long. Trimming took 2 bases from V and 5 from J; bases not matched to a gene: 15. The germline gives CDR1 SGHVS, CDR2 FQNEAQ. The CDR3 DNA sequence: TGTGCCAGCAGCTTACGGGCGGTAGCGGGGATGCAGAAAGATACGCAGTATTTT. Protein: CASSLRAVAGMQKDTQYF. The full variable domain, in which reference TRBV7-8 and TRBJ2-3 provide the parts outside the CDR3, is GAGVSQSPRYKVAKRGQDVALRCDPISGHVSLFWYQQALGQGPEFLTYFQNEAQLDKSGLPSDRFFAERPEGSVSTLKIQRTQQEDSAVYLCASSLRAVAGMQKDTQYFGPGTRLTVL.

By share, this clonotype counts as medium-sized. The chain carries TRBV7-9 and TRBJ1-2, with TRBD1 identical over 12 bases. Germline CDR1 SEHNR, CDR2 FQNEAQ (reference sequence). After removal of 5 bases from V and 8 bases from J, the junction contained 3 bases not matched to a gene. CDR3 size: 13 residues. DNA of the CDR3: TGTGCCAGCAGCCAGGGACAGGGGGCCGGCTACACCTTC. It specifies CASSQGQGAGYTF.

This clonotype was counted a few times. V and J are TRBV24-1 and TRBJ2-1; D might be TRBD2 (6 bases). Trimming left V 5 bases short and J 6 bases short, with 19 bases between. CDR1 is KGHDR, CDR2 SFDVKD, per germline. The CDR3 sequence is 16 residues long. The CDR3 protein is CATSAGSGTFFNEQFF. The CDR3 nucleotides are TGTGCCACCAGTGCGGGTTCCGGGACTTTTTTCAATGAGCAGTTCTTC.

The rearrangement joins TRBV5-6 to TRBJ2-5; 9 bases match TRBD2. CDR1 and CDR2 (germline): SGHDT, YYEEEE. The V and J ends lost 0 bases and 4 bases, in that order; junction bases with no gene match: 7. This CDR3 is 16 amino acids long. The CDR3 nucleotides read TGTGCCAGCAGCTTGGTGGTAGCGGGAGTAACAGAGACCCAGTACTTC. It specifies CASSLVVAGVTETQYF. The full variable domain, in which reference TRBV5-6 and TRBJ2-5 provide the parts outside the CDR3, is DAGVTQSPTHLIKTRGQQVTLRCSPKSGHDTVSWYQQALGQGPQFIFQYYEEEERQRGNFPDRFSGHQFPNYSSELNVNALLLGDSALYLCASSLVVAGVTETQYFGPGTRLLVL.

At least ten counts were recorded for this clonotype. The CDR3 protein is CSVVKWDGKAFF. Written as DNA, the CDR3 is TGCAGCGTTGTAAAATGGGACGGGAAAGCTTTCTTT. The chain couples TRBV29-1 to TRBJ1-1; D may be TRBD1 (5 bases). Trimming pared 4 bases from V and 9 bases from J, leaving 15 bases between. This CDR3 region has 12 residues. Looked up from germline, CDR1 is SQVTM and CDR2 is ANQGSEA.

This chain uses TRBV6-1 with TRBJ2-1; 13 positions agree with TRBD2. J was trimmed by 1 base and V by 7 bases; bases with no gene match: 4. The germline gives CDR1 MNHNS, CDR2 SASEGT. The length of the CDR3 is 16 residues. The CDR3: CASKRLAGGSYNEQFF. The CDR3 DNA reads as TGTGCCAGCAAACGACTAGCGGGGGGTTCCTACAATGAGCAGTTCTTC.